The 28 T cell receptor beta chains presented below share a single source sample, sequenced in a study of post-analysis software for immune sequencing data. Whole-study results and caveats: Compared with controls, patients had more of five TRBV segments, including TRBV5-6, TRBV5-1 and TRBV20-1.

Their recognized antigens are unknown. Researchers reported that TCR beta cDNA libraries carried unique molecular identifiers. Using its own MiXCR run on the PCR reads, TCRdb lists one record per CDR3 protein. The top ten hold 9% to 13% of the sample, which has about 460,000 distinct CDR3 sequences, roughly 46% seen once. The sequenced sample was blood. The receptors were gathered from a girl aged 5-17 years with multiple sclerosis.

The gene calls are TRBV20-1 and TRBJ1-4; 8 bases agree with TRBD1. The germline V gene has CDR1 DFQATT and CDR2 SNEGSKA (reference sequence). The CDR3 is 13 residues long. J was trimmed by 7 bases and V by 5 bases; bases with no gene match: 6. CDR3 sequence (DNA): TGCAGTGCTGGACAGGGCGGGGGTGAAAAACTGTTTTTT. Its translation is CSAGQGGGEKLFF.

The chain employs TRBV7-2 and TRBJ2-5, with 8 bases identical to TRBD2. CDR3 length: 13 residues. Germline assignment: CDR1 SGHTA and CDR2 FQGNSA. With 1 base clipped from V and 9 bases from J, the junction kept 4 bases outside the gene matches. The CDR3 protein is CASSLDSGGAQYF. CDR3 DNA sequence: TGTGCCAGCAGCTTAGATTCGGGGGGGGCCCAGTACTTC.

V usage is TRBV20-1 and J usage is TRBJ1-1; 9 nucleotides agree with TRBD1. The trim removed 3 bases at V and 5 bases at J, leaving 7 bases unmatched. Germline V gene data show CDR1 as DFQATT and CDR2 as SNEGSKA (reference sequence). This CDR3 spans 14 amino acids. CDR3 in DNA: TGCAGTGCTAGCCCGGGACAGGGTATTACTGAAGCTTTCTTT. The encoded protein is CSASPGQGITEAFF.

Worth noting for this clonotype: A clone one base away is much larger, so this may be a read error. The chain carries TRBV4-2 and TRBJ2-1; no clear D gene. The DNA end is more similar to TRBJ2-7, so the J call may be wrong. The CDR3 covers 14 residues. Germline V CDR1 and CDR2: LGHNA, YNFKEQ. The CDR3 DNA sequence: TGTGCCAGCAGCCAAGTTATGTCGTTGGAAGAGCAGTACTTC. It specifies CASSQVMSLEEQYF.

The rearrangement joins TRBV20-1 to TRBJ2-5; 10 nucleotides line up with TRBD2. Germline CDR1 reads DFQATT; CDR2 reads SNEGSKA (reference sequence). The CDR3 spans 13 residues. V lost 0 bases to trimming and J lost 7 bases; unmatched junction nucleotides: 2. The DNA for the CDR3 is TGCAGTGCTAGAGATGCTAGCGGGGGGACCCAGTACTTC. This codes for CSARDASGGTQYF.

This clonotype has a handful of counts. The chain uses TRBV7-9 and TRBJ2-1; D uncertain. The CDR3 has 15 amino acids. V lost 1 base to trimming and J lost 2 bases, with 9 bases between them. In germline, CDR1 is SEHNR, CDR2 FQNEAQ (reference sequence). The CDR3 spells CASSLDVFPYNEQFF. The CDR3 nucleotides read TGTGCCAGCAGCTTAGATGTTTTTCCCTACAATGAGCAGTTCTTC.

V usage is TRBV12-3 or TRBV12-4 and J usage is TRBJ1-5; D call uncertain. V was pared by 5 bases and J by 4 bases, with 12 bases between. The CDR3 is 14 residues long. The CDR3 sequence: CASSPRTKNQPQHF. The CDR3 DNA sequence: TGTGCCAGCAGTCCTCGCACGAAGAATCAGCCCCAGCATTTT.

The J gene is TRBJ2-5, the V gene TRBV7-9, with 9 bases fitting TRBD2. V was pared by 5 bases and J by 11 bases, with 18 bases of the junction left unmatched. Per the germline V gene, CDR1 is SEHNR and CDR2 is FQNEAQ (reference sequence). The length of the CDR3 is 16 residues. CDR3 nucleotide sequence: TGTGCCAGCAGCCCCGTTAGCGGGAGTCAAGCCAATGAGCAGTACTTC. This translates into CASSPVSGSQANEQYF.

The chain employs TRBV20-1 and TRBJ2-3; unclear D gene. Trimming left V 0 bases short and J 3 bases short, with 13 bases between. The CDR3 runs to 15 residues. Looked up from germline, CDR1 is DFQATT and CDR2 is SNEGSKA (reference sequence). The CDR3 is CSARDYKGGTDTQYF. DNA of the CDR3: TGCAGTGCTAGAGACTATAAGGGCGGTACAGATACGCAGTATTTT.

The gene calls are TRBV6-5 and TRBJ1-1, with D perhaps TRBD1 (6 bases). There are 17 residues in the CDR3. V lost 1 base and J lost 5, with 20 bases in between. Germline CDR1 is MNHEY and CDR2 is SVGAGI. CDR3 loop: CASSYYKGGRFETEAFF. In DNA form, the CDR3 reads TGTGCCAGCAGTTACTATAAGGGGGGGAGATTCGAAACTGAAGCTTTCTTT.

Concerning this clonotype itself: A read error may account for a junction end that differs from germline. The chain employs TRBV6-1 and TRBJ1-1; TRBD1 aligns across 7 bases. The CDR3 spans 14 residues. Germline CDR1 and CDR2: MNHNS and SASEGT. The CDR3 nucleotides are TGTGTCAGCAGTGAAACAGGGGACCCCACTGAAGCTTTCTTT. Its protein product is CVSSETGDPTEAFF.

The V gene is TRBV7-3, the J gene TRBJ2-1, with D possibly matching TRBD2 (5 bases). Germline V gene lookup returns CDR1 SGHTA and CDR2 FQGTGA. The V gene lost 1 base and the J gene lost 5 bases, with 12 bases spanning the gap. The CDR3 spans 15 residues. The CDR3 region has the DNA TGTGCCAGCAGCTTAAGTGGGAGATACGACAATGAGCAGTTCTTC. It specifies CASSLSGRYDNEQFF.

This chain joins TRBV7-2 and TRBJ2-7; TRBD2 might be the D (6 bases). The last part of the DNA fits TRBJ2-5 better; the J call may be wrong. The V gene's germline CDR1 is SGHTA and CDR2 FQGNSA. This CDR3 has 15 amino acids. CDR3 protein: CASSLARERLETQYF. The CDR3 DNA reads TGTGCCAGCAGCTTAGCCCGGGAGAGGTTGGAGACCCAGTACTTC.

The rearrangement joins TRBV10-3 to TRBJ2-7; TRBD1 agrees at 9 bases. Unmatched junction bases numbered 5, after V lost 8 bases and J lost 0 bases. CDR3 length: 14 residues. CDR1 ENHRY and CDR2 SYGVKD come from the germline V gene. The CDR3 sequence: CAISGTGSSYEQYF. The CDR3 DNA sequence: TGTGCCATCTCCGGGACAGGGAGCTCCTACGAGCAGTACTTC.

The table lists this clonotype with a few counts. This rearrangement joins TRBV9 to TRBJ2-1; the match to TRBD2 covers 11 bases. This CDR3 is 18 amino acids long. Germline values: CDR1 SGDLS, CDR2 YYNGEE. Germline trimming cut 2 bases from V and 5 bases from J; bases unmatched to any gene: 12. The CDR3, as DNA: TGTGCCAGCAGCGTCGATGGGACTAGCGGAGCTAGCGACAATGAGCAGTTCTTC. Its protein product is CASSVDGTSGASDNEQFF.

Only a few counts were recorded for this clonotype. The chain is built from TRBV29-1 and TRBJ1-2, with 7 bases lining up with TRBD1. J lost 4 bases, V lost 3 bases, and 5 bases had no gene match. Germline lookup yields CDR1 SQVTM and CDR2 ANQGSEA. CDR3 size: 13 residues. CDR3 DNA: TGCAGCGTTGACGACAGGGAAATCTATGGCTACACCTTC. Protein: CSVDDREIYGYTF.

This CDR3 is CASTMANEKLFF. As DNA, the CDR3 is TGTGCCAGTACGATGGCTAATGAAAAACTGTTTTTT. The chain links TRBV19 to TRBJ1-4; D call uncertain. The CDR3 contains 12 residues. The V end lost 7 bases, the J end lost 3 bases, and 6 bases lay between the germline ends. Germline V lookup: CDR1 LNHDA, CDR2 SQIVND (reference sequence).

This clonotype is a singleton in its sample. The chain uses TRBV12-3 or TRBV12-4 and TRBJ1-1; TRBD1 aligns across 10 bases. This CDR3 contains 13 residues. V lost 3 bases and J lost 10; bases outside the gene matches: 5. The DNA for the CDR3 is TGTGCCAGCAGTTTGACAGGGGGCGATGTAGCTTTCTTT. It is translated as CASSLTGGDVAFF.

This chain connects TRBV20-1 to TRBJ2-7, with 11 bases matching TRBD2. Germline V CDR1 and CDR2: DFQATT, SNEGSKA (reference sequence). With V trimmed by 3 bases and J by 2 bases, 3 bases remained unmatched. The CDR3 consists of 14 residues. The CDR3 loop reads CSARRLAGPYEQYF. The CDR3 DNA reads as TGCAGTGCTAGGAGACTAGCGGGACCCTACGAGCAGTACTTC.

This clonotype was picked up a small number of times. The chain links TRBV10-3 to TRBJ2-1, with 10 positions matching TRBD2. Unmatched junction bases numbered 13, after V lost 8 bases and J lost 0 bases. CDR3 length: 18 amino acids. Germline loops: CDR1 ENHRY, CDR2 SYGVKD. The CDR3 DNA is TGTGCCATCGGGGGTCCGGGACTAGCGCCTAGCTCCTACAATGAGCAGTTCTTC. As protein: CAIGGPGLAPSSYNEQFF.

The V and J genes are TRBV7-9 and TRBJ1-5, with 8 positions matching TRBD1. With 0 bases clipped from V and 6 bases from J, the junction kept 10 bases outside the gene matches. Germline V gene data show CDR1 as SEHNR and CDR2 as FQNEAQ (reference sequence). This CDR3 has 17 amino acids. The CDR3 nucleotides are TGTGCCAGCAGCTTAGCTACCGGGACAGGAGAAGGTCAGCCCCAGCATTTT. This codes for CASSLATGTGEGQPQHF.

The rearrangement joins TRBV5-4 to TRBJ1-1; D ambiguous. CDR1 and CDR2 (germline): SGHNT, YYREEE (reference sequence). This CDR3 is built from 14 residues. V lost 7 bases and J lost 0, with 13 bases in between. CDR3 protein: CASRPVGVNTEAFF. In nucleotides, the CDR3 is TGTGCCAGCCGCCCTGTCGGAGTGAACACTGAAGCTTTCTTT.

This CDR3 reads CASSPDRPNTEAFF. The DNA of the CDR3 is TGCGCCAGCAGCCCGGACAGGCCGAACACTGAAGCTTTCTTT. The genes are TRBV5-1 and TRBJ1-1; the match to TRBD1 covers 7 bases. This CDR3 is 14 amino acids long. The J segment lost 1 base and the V segment lost 4 bases, leaving 4 bases of the junction unmatched. From germline, CDR1 is SGHRS and CDR2 YFSETQ.

This clonotype was seen a handful of times. The chain employs TRBV29-1 and TRBJ2-5; 12 nucleotides align to TRBD2. V dropped 8 bases and J dropped 5; count of bases not matched to a gene: 9. This CDR3 spans 14 amino acids. The germline gives CDR1 SQVTM, CDR2 ANQGSEA. The CDR3 DNA reads TGCAGCTCACTCCTAGCGGGAGGGCAGGAGACCCAGTACTTC. It codes for CSSLLAGGQETQYF.

The V and J genes are TRBV4-3 and TRBJ2-1; D unresolved. The CDR3 covers 13 residues. Trimming took 0 bases from V and 4 from J, leaving 4 bases between them. Germline V gene data show CDR1 as LGHNA and CDR2 as YSLEER. The CDR3 sequence is CASSQEVYNEQFF. CDR3 bases: TGCGCCAGCAGCCAAGAGGTTTACAATGAGCAGTTCTTC.

In its sample, this clonotype was seen a few times. The V and J genes are TRBV11-2 and TRBJ2-1; D is unclear. V was clipped by 3 bases and J by 0 bases, with 12 bases between them. This CDR3 comprises 16 residues. Germline assignment: CDR1 SGHAT and CDR2 FQNNGV. The chain's CDR3 is CASSFRSDSSYNEQFF. Written as DNA, the CDR3 is TGTGCCAGCAGCTTTCGGAGCGATAGCTCCTACAATGAGCAGTTCTTC.

V and J are TRBV7-9 and TRBJ2-3; the match to TRBD2 covers 7 bases. Germline lookup yields CDR1 SEHNR and CDR2 FQNEAQ (reference sequence). The CDR3 consists of 15 residues. Trimming took 6 bases from V and 1 from J; bases not matched to a gene: 7. The chain's CDR3 is CASSPSSGGTDTQYF. The CDR3 nucleotides are TGTGCCAGCAGTCCTTCGAGCGGGGGCACAGATACGCAGTATTTT.

This clonotype was seen more than once but under ten times. Its ends do not fully match the called genes, so a read error is possible. The rearrangement links TRBV28 to TRBJ1-4, with no clear D. Germline V gene data show CDR1 as MDHEN and CDR2 as SYDVKM. The CDR3 length is 12 residues. The CDR3 loop reads CASSLRREKLFF. CDR3 bases: TGCGCCAGCAGCCTACGACGGGAAAAACTGTTTTTT.